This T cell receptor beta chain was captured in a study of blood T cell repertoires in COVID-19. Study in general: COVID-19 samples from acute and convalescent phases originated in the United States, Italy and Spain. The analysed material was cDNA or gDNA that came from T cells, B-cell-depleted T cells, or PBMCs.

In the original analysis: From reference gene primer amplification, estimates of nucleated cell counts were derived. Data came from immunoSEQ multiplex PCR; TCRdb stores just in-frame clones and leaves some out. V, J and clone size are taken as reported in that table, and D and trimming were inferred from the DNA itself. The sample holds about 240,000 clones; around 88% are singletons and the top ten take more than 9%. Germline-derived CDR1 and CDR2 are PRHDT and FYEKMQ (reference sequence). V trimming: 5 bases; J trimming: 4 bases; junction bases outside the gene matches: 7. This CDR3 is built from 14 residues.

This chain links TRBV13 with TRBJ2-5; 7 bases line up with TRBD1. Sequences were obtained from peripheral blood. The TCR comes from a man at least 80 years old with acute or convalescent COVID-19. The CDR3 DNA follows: TGTGCCAGCAGCCGGACAGGAGGAGGAGAGACCCAGTACTTC. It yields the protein CASSRTGGGETQYF.